Ten or more counts support the clone carrying this T cell receptor (beta chain). These data belong to a study of CD8+ T cells in alopecia areata. Indicated treatment: oral pan-JAK inhibitor, 5-10 mg twice daily. The germline V and J ends were trimmed by 4 bases and 2 bases, with 15 bases remaining between them. Germline V gives CDR1 GTSNPN, CDR2 SVGIG (reference sequence). The CDR3 sequence is 14 residues long. Extracted from the samples, RNA was reverse transcribed into cDNA to serve as the sequencing template. TCRdb's table, derived via immunoSEQ multiplex PCR, lists solely in-frame clones and lacks some. The sample carries about 110,000 clones, 84% recorded once.

The sequence came from a human donor with alopecia areata. The rearrangement links TRBV30 to TRBJ2-7; no firm D call. The specimen was CD8+ T cells sorted from blood, collected at week 24, from a patient treated with tofacitinib. CDR3 loop: CAWTESRFPYEQYF. The CDR3 DNA follows: TGTGCCTGGACAGAGAGCAGGTTTCCCTACGAGCAGTACTTC.